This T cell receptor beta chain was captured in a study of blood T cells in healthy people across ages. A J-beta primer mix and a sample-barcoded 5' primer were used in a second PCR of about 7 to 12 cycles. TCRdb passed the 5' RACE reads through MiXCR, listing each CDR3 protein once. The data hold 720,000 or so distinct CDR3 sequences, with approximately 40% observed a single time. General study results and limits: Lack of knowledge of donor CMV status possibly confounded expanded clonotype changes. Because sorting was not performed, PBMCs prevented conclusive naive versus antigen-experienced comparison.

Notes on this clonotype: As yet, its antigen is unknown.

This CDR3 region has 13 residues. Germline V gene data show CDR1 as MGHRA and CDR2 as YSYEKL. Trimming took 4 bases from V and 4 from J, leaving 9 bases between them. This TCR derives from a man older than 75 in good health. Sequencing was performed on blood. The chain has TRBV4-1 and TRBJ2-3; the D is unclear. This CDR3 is CASSRDEPDTQYF. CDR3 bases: TGCGCCAGCAGCCGCGATGAGCCAGATACGCAGTATTTT.